Given below is one T cell receptor (beta chain) in context. This specimen belongs to a study of CD8 T cells in Susac syndrome. CDR3 length: 15 amino acids. Germline V gene sequence: CDR1 SGHVS, CDR2 FQNEAQ. Trimming removed 0 bases from V and 4 bases from J; junction bases left unmatched: 5. TCR beta sequencing was performed on blood CD8+ and CD4+ T cells. The authors reverse transcribed roughly 0.5 to 1 ug RNA with random hexamers. TCRdb recomputed calls from the immunoSEQ multiplex PCR reads with MiXCR, one row per CDR3 protein. The sample yields more than 200,000 distinct CDR3 sequences, 80% to 95% seen once.

This rearrangement joins TRBV7-8 to TRBJ1-1; TRBD1 matches 7 bases. The sequenced sample consisted of CD8+ T cells from PBMCs. This TCR was recovered from a human donor with multiple sclerosis. The CDR3 sequence: CASSLADREGTEAFF. DNA for the CDR3: TGTGCCAGCAGCTTAGCAGACAGGGAGGGCACTGAAGCTTTCTTT.